The source of this TCR beta chain is a study of neurological immune-mediated disorders. TCRdb re-called the 5' RACE reads with MiXCR, one entry per CDR3 protein. The sample includes more than 50,000 distinct CDR3 sequences, 5.2% of them seen just once. This clonotype has at least ten counts. This CDR3 spans 14 amino acids. Trimming removed 5 bases from V and 3 bases from J; junction bases left unmatched: 6. Germline loops: CDR1 SEHNR, CDR2 FQNEAQ (reference sequence). The chain carries TRBV7-9 and TRBJ2-7, with 8 bases lining up with TRBD1. Sequenced: PBMCs. This receptor was obtained from a woman aged 25 to 45 with multiple sclerosis. The CDR3 loop reads CASSRGTGGYEQYF. The CDR3 nucleotides are TGTGCCAGCAGCCGCGGTACAGGGGGCTACGAGCAGTACTTC.